This T cell receptor beta chain was observed in a study of control samples from healthy donors and cancer patients. Losses at the gene ends were 3 bases for V and 7 bases for J; bases not matched to a gene: 6. Germline V CDR1 and CDR2: SNHLY, FYNNEI. The CDR3 loop spans 17 amino acids. TCRdb's table, derived via immunoSEQ multiplex PCR, lists solely in-frame clones and lacks some. This sample has 130,000 to 150,000 clones, with less than 90% found just once. The sequencing sample was made of blood. The chain is built from TRBV2 and TRBJ2-1, with 16 bases fitting TRBD2. This TCR came from a woman aged 30 to 39 in good health. CDR3 protein: CASSEDSGLAGGNEQFF. The CDR3 DNA reads TGTGCCAGCAGTGAGGACTCGGGACTAGCGGGGGGGAATGAGCAGTTCTTC.